One sample yielded the 10 T cell receptor beta chains listed below, sequenced in a study of cytomegalovirus exposure and HLA in healthy donors (dated by TCRdb to 2015 to 2018). Receptor libraries were prepared by the immunoSEQ multiplex PCR assay. Entries here come from immuneACCESS through TCRdb and include only in-frame sequences with V and J called. Some clones fail to appear in such tables; in the studies checked, an unresolved V gene covers under half of the shortfall, and the cause of the remainder is unknown. For this sample there are around 150,000 clones; about 86% appear just once. Clones ranked in the top ten supply 5.7% of the sample. Sequences were obtained from PBMCs. The receptors originated from a woman in her 30s in good health and CMV-seronegative.

The chain joins TRBV30 to TRBJ2-2, with 10 bases that match TRBD2. Germline V lookup: CDR1 GTSNPN, CDR2 SVGIG (reference sequence). The CDR3 covers 13 residues. V shed 5 bases and J 8 bases; nucleotides not matched to a gene: 5. The CDR3 sequence is CAWGTSALGELFF. CDR3 coding DNA: TGTGCCTGGGGGACTAGCGCGTTGGGGGAGCTGTTTTTT.

This sequence joins TRBV5-4 and TRBJ2-7; the match to TRBD1 covers 9 bases. The CDR3 is 15 amino acids. CDR1 SGHNT and CDR2 YYREEE come from the germline V gene (reference sequence). V was pared by 2 bases and J by 4 bases, with 7 bases of the junction left unmatched. CDR3 in DNA: TGTGCCAGCAGCTTAAGCGGGACAGGGTCTTACGAGCAGTACTTC. It encodes CASSLSGTGSYEQYF.

The chain joins TRBV7-9 to TRBJ2-7; D gene unclear. The germline gives CDR1 SEHNR, CDR2 FQNEAQ (reference sequence). Trimming removed 5 bases at V and 2 bases at J, with 16 bases between. CDR3 length equals 15 residues. The CDR3 loop is CASSQRAAPTYEQYF. The CDR3, as DNA: TGTGCCAGCAGCCAACGGGCAGCTCCAACCTACGAGCAGTACTTC. The full variable domain, in which reference TRBV7-9 and TRBJ2-7 provide the parts outside the CDR3, is DTGVSQNPRHKITKRGQNVTFRCDPISEHNRLYWYRQTLGQGPEFLTYFQNEAQLEKSRLLSDRFSAERPKGSFSTLEIQRTEQGDSAMYLCASSQRAAPTYEQYFGPGTRLTVT.

The DNA for the CDR3 is TGTGCCAGCACCCGTGGGACAGGCACTTTATTGTCTGAAGCTTTCTTT. This codes for CASTRGTGTLLSEAFF. This rearrangement joins TRBV25-1 to TRBJ1-1, with 8 nucleotides matching TRBD1. Germline V lookup: CDR1 MGHDK, CDR2 SYGVNS. This CDR3 has 16 amino acids. With V trimmed by 7 bases and J by 6 bases, 16 bases remained unmatched.

The V call is TRBV13, the J call TRBJ1-6; the D gene is possibly TRBD1 (6 bases). The CDR3 is 18 residues long. Germline values: CDR1 PRHDT, CDR2 FYEKMQ (reference sequence). Trimming stripped 0 bases from V and 5 bases from J, with 17 bases between. CDR3 loop: CASSLGRTDAMNNSPLHF. In DNA form, the CDR3 reads TGTGCCAGCAGCTTAGGACGGACAGACGCAATGAATAATTCACCCCTCCACTTT.

The chain is built from TRBV27 and TRBJ1-1; no clear D gene. V shed 5 bases and J shed 1 base, with 11 bases lying between them. This CDR3 is 14 amino acids long. The germline V gene encodes CDR1 MNHEY and CDR2 SMNVEV (reference sequence). The CDR3 loop is CASSTEWGNTEAFF. In nucleotides, the CDR3 is TGTGCCAGCAGTACAGAATGGGGGAACACTGAAGCTTTCTTT.

The chain carries TRBV28 and TRBJ2-7; D may be TRBD1 or TRBD2 (6 bases each). Germline assignment: CDR1 MDHEN and CDR2 SYDVKM. CDR3 length equals 15 residues. V was trimmed by 8 bases and J by 1 base, leaving 18 bases between them. The CDR3 DNA follows: TGTGCCAGCGCTTATGGGGGGCCACTATCCTACGAGCAGTACTTC. Translation gives CASAYGGPLSYEQYF. Variable domain in full (rest from reference TRBV28 and TRBJ2-7): DVKVTQSSRYLVKRTGEKVFLECVQDMDHENMFWYRQDPGLGLRLIYFSYDVKMKEKGDIPEGYSVSREKKERFSLILESASTNQTSMYLCASAYGGPLSYEQYFGPGTRLTVT.

This chain uses TRBV5-6 with TRBJ1-2; TRBD1 agrees at 7 bases. CDR3 length: 17 amino acids. V dropped 0 bases and J dropped 7; count of bases not matched to a gene: 15. Looked up from germline, CDR1 is SGHDT and CDR2 is YYEEEE. The CDR3 sequence: CASSLGMDRFGIVGYTF. The CDR3 DNA is TGTGCCAGCAGCTTGGGTATGGACAGGTTCGGGATAGTTGGCTACACCTTC.

The chain joins TRBV11-3 to TRBJ1-4; D not resolved. Germline assignment: CDR1 SGHNT and CDR2 YENEEA. V shed 4 bases and J shed 6 bases, with 15 bases lying between them. The CDR3 contains 15 residues. This chain's CDR3 is CASSSYNARDEKLFF. CDR3 in DNA: TGTGCCAGCAGCTCATACAACGCCCGGGATGAAAAACTGTTTTTT.

The chain couples TRBV6-1 to TRBJ2-3; D is undetermined. CDR3 length: 17 residues. Germline CDR1 MNHNS, CDR2 SASEGT. V shed 1 base and J shed 1 base, with 15 bases lying between them. CDR3 in amino acids: CASSEDGALYGTDTQYF. In DNA form, the CDR3 reads TGTGCCAGCAGTGAAGACGGAGCGCTTTATGGCACAGATACGCAGTATTTT.